This TCR beta chain comes out of a study of T cell repertoires in cytomegalovirus infection. This clonotype was observed a few times. V was shortened by 3 bases and J by 11 bases, with 17 bases between the two germline ends. Looked up from germline, CDR1 is SGHTA and CDR2 is FQGNSA. The CDR3 loop spans 13 amino acids. A single record per CDR3 protein comes from TCRdb applying MiXCR to the reads. The sample has fewer than 350,000 distinct CDR3 sequences; roughly 9.5% are singletons. The TCR comes from a human donor in good health (CMV status not recorded). Some clones in this sample may be carry-over from other donors' samples. This chain uses TRBV7-2 with TRBJ2-7, with D possibly matching TRBD1 (6 bases). The sample comprised PBMCs. The CDR3 spells CASSLDTGTREYF. CDR3 coding DNA: TGTGCCAGCAGCTTGGACACCGGGACAAGGGAGTACTTC. Full variable domain (missing parts from reference TRBV7-2 and TRBJ2-7): GAGVSQSPSNKVTEKGKDVELRCDPISGHTALYWYRQSLGQGLEFLIYFQGNSAPDKSGLPSDRFSAERTGGSVSTLTIQRTQQEDSAVYLCASSLDTGTREYFGPGTRLTVT.